The rows below give T cell receptor beta chains drawn from one sample of a study of T cells of healthy individuals. Using its own MiXCR run on the 5' RACE reads, TCRdb lists one record per CDR3 protein. This sample yields 40,000 to 65,000 distinct CDR3 sequences, of which roughly 15% are seen a single time; about 16% belongs to the top ten. Every receptor here comes from a human donor in good health. Each CDR3 is given with its conserved first and last residue.

V gene,J gene,CDR3 length,CDR3 protein
TRBV4-3,TRBJ2-7,16,CASSQVGPANSYEQYF
TRBV30,TRBJ2-7,14,CAWAAGQGIYEQYF
TRBV4-3,TRBJ1-5,15,CASSRDLGVGQPQHF
TRBV10-3,TRBJ2-7,13,CAIRDPDSYEQYF
TRBV10-3,TRBJ1-2,11,CAIKQGDGYTF
TRBV25-1,TRBJ2-1,12,CASTSGGDEQFF
TRBV24-1,TRBJ1-2,14,CATSDPGQGADYTF
TRBV3-2,TRBJ2-3,18,CASNPYVVSGKGTDTQYF
TRBV29-1,TRBJ2-2,11,CSVRDTGELFF
TRBV28,TRBJ1-6,12,CASTPPRGPLHF
TRBV29-1,TRBJ2-3,11,CSVMTGNTQYF
TRBV11-2,TRBJ1-1,13,CASRGLGNTEAFF
TRBV25-1,TRBJ1-2,16,CASSELGRGRDYGYTF
TRBV7-2,TRBJ1-2,13,CASSSRQGFGYTF
TRBV5-4,TRBJ2-2,18,CASSLAWASGRGTGELFF
TRBV7-2,TRBJ1-2,14,CASSLALSNYGYTF
TRBV12-3/TRBV12-4,TRBJ1-1,15,CASSLETGQNTEAFF
TRBV5-1,TRBJ2-7,11,CASSHGGEQYF
TRBV29-1,TRBJ2-5,12,CSSGELDETQYF
TRBV7-2,TRBJ1-1,14,CASSLVGQGALAFF
TRBV30,TRBJ1-3,13,CAWSWGSGNTIYF
TRBV2,TRBJ2-5,14,CASSWGQAPETQYF
TRBV9,TRBJ2-6,16,CASSPQGASGANVLTF
TRBV10-1,TRBJ2-1,13,CASSLAGGYEQFF
TRBV7-8,TRBJ2-7,13,CASSLGLAGEQYF
TRBV7-8,TRBJ1-4,16,CASSLAYGQLNEKLFF
TRBV27,TRBJ1-4,14,CASGLAGADEKLFF
TRBV12-3/TRBV12-4,TRBJ1-2,15,CASSETRGFFSGYTF
TRBV30,TRBJ1-1,13,CAWRTGRGTEAFF
TRBV5-1,TRBJ2-7,14,CASSWLAGDYEQYF
TRBV7-9,TRBJ1-4,16,CASSLYAGRDGEKLFF
TRBV25-1,TRBJ1-2,13,CATLLREENGYTF
TRBV4-1,TRBJ2-7,15,CASSHRDTGSYEQYF
TRBV7-8,TRBJ2-2,16,CASSPGLGRADGELFF
TRBV29-1,TRBJ1-1,14,CSVVRQGMNTEAFF
TRBV7-2,TRBJ1-5,14,CASSLVGSNQPQHF
TRBV9,TRBJ1-4,16,CASSAATGSTNEKLFF
TRBV7-9,TRBJ2-5,15,CASSLKTGGSETQYF
TRBV14,TRBJ1-1,12,CASSPQRIEAFF
TRBV2,TRBJ2-7,15,CASSEGGDLSYEKYF
TRBV19,TRBJ1-6,16,CASSIFGDTRNSPLHF
TRBV13,TRBJ1-4,15,CASNPPGQGREKLFF
TRBV2,TRBJ2-7,15,CASSWTGTSSYEQYF
TRBV10-3,TRBJ1-2,13,CAISPDWNYGYTF
TRBV12-3/TRBV12-4,TRBJ1-1,14,CASSLGQANTEAFF